Following are 25 T cell receptor beta chains from one sample sequenced in a study of blood T cell repertoires in COVID-19. Sequencing was performed with immunoSEQ multiplex PCR; in TCRdb, only in-frame clones are kept and a portion is missing. The table records over 300,000 clones, 88% of them present only once. Sample: PBMCs or T cells enriched from blood (not recorded which). The receptors originated from a woman in her thirties with acute COVID-19.

J is TRBJ1-2 and V is TRBV24-1, with 8 bases fitting TRBD1. This CDR3 region has 12 residues. V dropped 11 bases and J dropped 5; count of bases not matched to a gene: 6. Germline assignment: CDR1 KGHDR and CDR2 SFDVKD. CDR3 region: CAIGDRKYGYTF. CDR3 coding DNA: TGTGCCATCGGGGACAGGAAGTATGGCTACACCTTC.

CDR3 in amino acids: CASSPQGLNTEAFF. In nucleotides, the CDR3 is TGTGCCAGCAGCCCACAGGGTTTGAACACTGAAGCTTTCTTT. The rearrangement joins TRBV7-2 to TRBJ1-1, with a possible D match to TRBD1 (6 bases). There are 14 residues in the CDR3. Deletions cut 5 bases from V and 0 bases from J, with 10 bases between. Per germline, CDR1 SGHTA and CDR2 FQGNSA.

V usage is TRBV12-3 or TRBV12-4 and J usage is TRBJ2-7, with 9 bases fitting TRBD1. The V and J ends lost 6 bases and 4 bases, in that order; junction bases with no gene match: 4. The CDR3 consists of 13 residues. The DNA for the CDR3 is TGTGCCAGCAGGAAGGGGACAGGGTACGAGCAGTACTTC. Residues: CASRKGTGYEQYF.

This clone was recorded once. The chain combines TRBV12-3 or TRBV12-4 with TRBJ1-1; TRBD1 is a possible D gene (5 bases). V lost 1 base and J lost 3, with 6 bases in between. This CDR3 has 13 residues. CDR3 DNA: TGTGCCAGCAGTTTAGGGGGCCACACTGAAGCTTTCTTT. Translated: CASSLGGHTEAFF.

This chain connects TRBV19 to TRBJ1-4; D remains ambiguous. The CDR3 spans 15 residues. Germline loops: CDR1 LNHDA, CDR2 SQIVND (reference sequence). V was shortened by 3 bases and J by 0 bases, with 8 bases between the two germline ends. CDR3 DNA sequence: TGTGCCAGTAGTATTGACACCGCAACTAATGAAAAACTGTTTTTT. It codes for CASSIDTATNEKLFF.

CDR3 sequence: CASSRAGNEQFF. The CDR3 region has the DNA TGTGCCAGCAGCAGGGCGGGGAATGAGCAGTTCTTC. The V gene is TRBV2, the J gene TRBJ2-1, with D perhaps TRBD2 (6 bases). The CDR3 has 12 residues. Germline V lookup: CDR1 SNHLY, CDR2 FYNNEI. V lost 6 bases to trimming and J lost 7 bases, with 10 bases between them.

The V gene is TRBV7-2, the J gene TRBJ2-2; D perhaps matches TRBD2 (6 bases). CDR1 is SGHTA and CDR2 is FQGNSA in the germline V gene. V was pared by 5 bases and J by 1 base, with 11 bases between. The CDR3 spans 15 residues. CDR3 protein: CASSPGLMNTGELFF. The CDR3 DNA reads as TGTGCCAGCAGCCCGGGACTGATGAACACCGGGGAGCTGTTTTTT.

The CDR3, as DNA: TGTGCCAGCAGCCCCACCAGTTACGAGCAGTACTTC. Protein sequence: CASSPTSYEQYF. The chain links TRBV7-9 to TRBJ2-7; D unclear. In germline, CDR1 is SEHNR, CDR2 FQNEAQ (reference sequence). The CDR3 loop spans 12 amino acids. V was pared by 5 bases and J by 4 bases, with 9 bases between.

The chain links TRBV30 to TRBJ2-4; 9 positions match TRBD1. The CDR3 is 13 residues long. After removal of 3 bases from V and 6 bases from J, the junction contained 3 bases not matched to a gene. From germline, CDR1 is GTSNPN and CDR2 SVGIG (reference sequence). The CDR3 is CAWRRTGVNIQYF. The CDR3 DNA follows: TGTGCCTGGAGAAGGACAGGGGTAAACATTCAGTACTTC.

The chain employs TRBV6-5 and TRBJ1-2, with 10 bases identical to TRBD1. The CDR3 loop spans 14 amino acids. Per the germline V gene, CDR1 is MNHEY and CDR2 is SVGAGI. J lost 5 bases, V lost 5 bases, and 5 bases had no gene match. This CDR3 reads CASSRQGAWYGYTF. CDR3 nucleotides: TGTGCCAGCAGTAGACAGGGGGCTTGGTATGGCTACACCTTC.

The chain is built from TRBV5-8 and TRBJ1-1; D unresolved. V was shortened by 2 bases and J by 5 bases, with 10 bases between the two germline ends. Germline CDR1 and CDR2: SGHTS and YDEGEE. The length of the CDR3 is 13 residues. The CDR3 sequence: CASSLTFSTEAFF. The DNA of the CDR3 is TGTGCCAGCAGCTTAACCTTCAGTACTGAAGCTTTCTTT.

Points on this clone: The same CDR3 is also encoded by other DNA sequences in this sample. The chain combines TRBV24-1 with TRBJ2-1, with 7 bases fitting TRBD1. V gave up 4 bases and J gave up 0 bases; unmatched junction bases: 2. Germline CDR1 KGHDR, CDR2 SFDVKD. This CDR3 contains 15 residues. The CDR3 coding sequence is TGTGCCACCAGTGACCCAGGGGGCTCCTACAATGAGCAGTTCTTC. It translates to CATSDPGGSYNEQFF.

The chain couples TRBV9 to TRBJ2-1, with 11 bases aligning to TRBD2. Losses at the gene ends were 3 bases for V and 10 bases for J; bases not matched to a gene: 9. The CDR3 sequence is 15 residues long. Germline V gene lookup returns CDR1 SGDLS and CDR2 YYNGEE. The CDR3 spells CASSGYSGGAEEQFF. The CDR3 DNA sequence: TGTGCCAGCAGCGGCTATAGCGGGGGGGCGGAAGAGCAGTTCTTC.

V usage is TRBV7-3 and J usage is TRBJ2-7; the D is unclear. The length of the CDR3 is 13 residues. CDR1 SGHTA and CDR2 FQGTGA come from the germline V gene. V dropped 0 bases and J dropped 4 bases, with 7 bases sitting between them. The CDR3 loop reads CASSLTRGYEQYF. The DNA of the CDR3 is TGTGCCAGCAGCTTAACTCGCGGATACGAGCAGTACTTC. Filled out from reference TRBV7-3 and TRBJ2-7, the complete variable domain reads GAGVSQTPSNKVTEKGKYVELRCDPISGHTALYWYRQSLGQGPEFLIYFQGTGAADDSGLPNDRFFAVRPEGSVSTLKIQRTERGDSAVYLCASSLTRGYEQYFGPGTRLTVT.

The V and J genes are TRBV24-1 and TRBJ2-3; TRBD2 aligns across 9 bases. J was trimmed by 6 bases and V by 6 bases; bases with no gene match: 9. The CDR3 spans 15 residues. Germline V gene sequence: CDR1 KGHDR, CDR2 SFDVKD. CDR3 sequence: CATSSLGLATDTQYF. DNA of the CDR3: TGTGCCACCAGTTCCCTGGGACTAGCAACGGATACGCAGTATTTT.

The rearrangement joins TRBV5-1 to TRBJ1-1; tentative D call: TRBD1 (5 bases). V shed 0 bases and J shed 1 base, with 10 bases lying between them. Germline loops: CDR1 SGHRS, CDR2 YFSETQ. The CDR3 is made up of 15 amino acids. CDR3 coding DNA: TGCGCCAGCAGCTTGGGGGCAGGGTGGAACACTGAAGCTTTCTTT. Translating it yields CASSLGAGWNTEAFF. Full variable domain (rest looked up from reference TRBV5-1 and TRBJ1-1): KAGVTQTPRYLIKTRGQQVTLSCSPISGHRSVSWYQQTPGQGLQFLFEYFSETQRNKGNFPGRFSGRQFSNSRSEMNVSTLELGDSALYLCASSLGAGWNTEAFFGQGTRLTVV.

The rearrangement uses TRBV6-1 and TRBJ2-3; 9 bases agree with TRBD1. This CDR3 has 16 amino acids. Germline CDR1 MNHNS, CDR2 SASEGT. Trimming at V came to 4 bases and at J to 2 bases, leaving 7 bases not matched to a gene. This CDR3 is CASSVLDRGNTDTQYF. The CDR3 DNA is TGTGCCAGCAGTGTATTGGACAGGGGTAACACAGATACGCAGTATTTT.

This sequence joins TRBV4-1 and TRBJ1-3; no clear D gene. Germline V gene sequence: CDR1 MGHRA, CDR2 YSYEKL. Trimming took 1 base from V and 1 from J, leaving 8 bases between them. CDR3 size: 15 residues. The DNA for the CDR3 is TGCGCCAGCAGCCAAGTGTGGGCATCTGGAAACACCATATATTTT. This translates into CASSQVWASGNTIYF.

On this clone: Other nucleotide sequences from this sample produce the same CDR3. The chain combines TRBV5-6 with TRBJ1-2; 9 bases match TRBD1. The germline CDR1 and CDR2 sequences are SGHDT and YYEEEE. The CDR3 consists of 15 residues. The trim removed 6 bases at V and 2 bases at J, leaving 8 bases unmatched. CDR3 sequence: CASTMTGGMNYGYTF. The DNA of the CDR3 is TGTGCCAGCACCATGACAGGGGGTATGAACTATGGCTACACCTTC. The full variable domain, with the rest looked up from reference TRBV5-6 and TRBJ1-2, is DAGVTQSPTHLIKTRGQQVTLRCSPKSGHDTVSWYQQALGQGPQFIFQYYEEEERQRGNFPDRFSGHQFPNYSSELNVNALLLGDSALYLCASTMTGGMNYGYTFGSGTRLTVV.

The chain has TRBV4-1 and TRBJ2-1; TRBD1 aligns across 11 bases. Germline V lookup: CDR1 MGHRA, CDR2 YSYEKL. The V and J ends lost 4 bases and 9 bases, in that order; junction bases with no gene match: 11. CDR3 length: 16 amino acids. The CDR3 nucleotides read TGCGCCAGCAGCCTTTCCGGGACAGGGGGATGGGGTGAGCAGTTCTTC. It specifies CASSLSGTGGWGEQFF.

The chain has TRBV30 and TRBJ2-2, with D uncertain. The CDR3 totals 11 residues. In germline, CDR1 is GTSNPN, CDR2 SVGIG (reference sequence). Trimming pared 0 bases from V and 8 bases from J, leaving 4 bases between. The DNA of the CDR3 is TGTGCCTGGAGTGTAACAGGGGAGCTGTTTTTT. This encodes CAWSVTGELFF.

The J gene is TRBJ2-1, the V gene TRBV4-2; 13 nucleotides align to TRBD2. Germline V gene lookup returns CDR1 LGHNA and CDR2 YNFKEQ. This CDR3 has 18 residues. After removal of 4 bases from V and 4 bases from J, the junction contained 10 bases not matched to a gene. CDR3 loop: CASSPRTSGGPEYNEQFF. In nucleotides, the CDR3 is TGTGCCAGCAGCCCCCGGACTAGCGGGGGCCCGGAGTACAATGAGCAGTTCTTC.

This clone showed up just once. The chain has TRBV6-5 and TRBJ1-5; 8 bases are shared with TRBD1. The CDR3 is made up of 13 amino acids. CDR1 MNHEY and CDR2 SVGAGI come from the germline V gene. Losses at the gene ends were 6 bases for V and 7 bases for J; bases not matched to a gene: 5. CDR3 sequence (DNA): TGTGCCAGCAGCTCGGACAGGGAACAGCCCCAGCATTTT. Encoded protein: CASSSDREQPQHF.

The gene calls are TRBV19 and TRBJ2-1, with TRBD2 matching 9 bases. Germline loops: CDR1 LNHDA, CDR2 SQIVND (reference sequence). This CDR3 is built from 15 residues. With V trimmed by 5 bases and J by 9 bases, 11 bases remained unmatched. CDR3 residues: CASSYTTAGGAEQFF. CDR3 DNA: TGTGCCAGTAGTTATACGACCGCGGGGGGGGCTGAGCAGTTCTTC. Using reference TRBV19 and TRBJ2-1 for the parts outside the CDR3, the full variable domain is DGGITQSPKYLFRKEGQNVTLSCEQNLNHDAMYWYRQDPGQGLRLIYYSQIVNDFQKGDIAEGYSVSREKKESFPLTVTSAQKNPTAFYLCASSYTTAGGAEQFFGPGTRLTVL.

The CDR3 sequence: CASSLTGGGSYEQYF. The DNA for the CDR3 is TGTGCCAGCAGCTTAACCGGGGGTGGGTCGTACGAGCAGTACTTC. The gene calls are TRBV11-2 and TRBJ2-7, with a weak D call TRBD2 (6 bases). V lost 2 bases to trimming and J lost 4 bases, with 15 bases between them. This CDR3 comprises 15 residues. The germline CDR1 and CDR2 sequences are SGHAT and FQNNGV.